Presented here are 17 T cell receptor beta chains from one specimen sequenced in a study of T cells after yellow fever vaccination (dated by TCRdb to between 2018 and 2021). The library was produced with 5' RACE. These reads were obtained on an Illumina HiSeq 2500. In-frame beta chains were kept once TCRdb had trimmed the public reads at Q25 with fastp and called clones with MiXCR. When rows share a CDR3 protein, they turn into one entry using the most common DNA and genes. Here the sample has 400,000 or so distinct CDR3 sequences; more than 5.5% occur a single time. Of the sample, approximately 16% is held by the ten largest clones. Read against the paper, the sample's treatment or condition label means: live attenuated yellow fever vaccine strain. This specimen consisted of PBMCs, obtained 5 days after the yellow fever booster vaccination. The receptors originated from a man under 40 who received the YFV17D yellow fever vaccine.

The genes are TRBV19 and TRBJ2-1; 11 nucleotides agree with TRBD1. From germline, CDR1 is LNHDA and CDR2 SQIVND (reference sequence). The CDR3 extends over 14 amino acids. J lost 8 bases, V lost 10 bases, and 10 bases had no gene match. The CDR3 nucleotides are TGTGCCACCGGACCCGGGACAGGGGGTTATGAGCAGTTCTTC. Encoded protein: CATGPGTGGYEQFF. The whole variable domain, filled in from reference TRBV19 and TRBJ2-1, reads DGGITQSPKYLFRKEGQNVTLSCEQNLNHDAMYWYRQDPGQGLRLIYYSQIVNDFQKGDIAEGYSVSREKKESFPLTVTSAQKNPTAFYLCATGPGTGGYEQFFGPGTRLTVL.

This clonotype was detected a few times. The chain has TRBV6-6 and TRBJ2-7; D ambiguous. CDR3 length: 11 residues. The germline V gene has CDR1 MNHNY and CDR2 SVGAGI (reference sequence). V dropped 6 bases and J dropped 6 bases, with 9 bases sitting between them. The DNA for the CDR3 is TGTGCCAGCAGGTCTGGGGTCGAGCAGTACTTC. Amino acid sequence: CASRSGVEQYF.

The rearrangement uses TRBV7-2 and TRBJ2-7; D not resolved. The germline CDR1 and CDR2 sequences are SGHTA and FQGNSA. V was pared by 4 bases and J by 7 bases, with 11 bases between. This CDR3 comprises 12 residues. The CDR3 region is CASSYGSREQYF. For the CDR3, the DNA is TGTGCCAGCAGCTACGGTAGTAGGGAGCAGTACTTC.

This chain connects TRBV25-1 to TRBJ2-7, with D hard to call. Germline lookup yields CDR1 MGHDK and CDR2 SYGVNS. The CDR3 covers 12 residues. Trimming shortened V by 2 bases and J by 6 bases, and 8 bases separated the two germline ends. The CDR3 sequence is CASSERMAEQYF. In DNA, the CDR3 is TGTGCCAGCAGTGAAAGAATGGCCGAGCAGTACTTC.

The table lists this clonotype with many counts. The chain is built from TRBV7-9 and TRBJ2-5; D perhaps matches TRBD2 (6 bases). V dropped 4 bases and J dropped 4 bases, with 10 bases sitting between them. The CDR3 runs to 13 residues. The germline V gene has CDR1 SEHNR and CDR2 FQNEAQ (reference sequence). For the CDR3, the DNA is TGTGCCAGCAGCTCCGGGACTCGAGAGACCCAGTACTTC. Encoded protein: CASSSGTRETQYF.

V and J are TRBV20-1 and TRBJ1-5; tentative D call: TRBD1 (5 bases). CDR1 is DFQATT, CDR2 SNEGSKA, per germline (reference sequence). Trimming shortened V by 7 bases and J by 3 bases, and 22 bases separated the two germline ends. The CDR3 totals 16 residues. The CDR3 nucleotides are TGCAGTGTCTGGGGCGACCCAAGACCGAACAATCAGCCCCAGCATTTT. Residues: CSVWGDPRPNNQPQHF.

This clonotype has more than one count but fewer than ten. The rearrangement joins TRBV9 to TRBJ2-3; 8 bases line up with TRBD2. The CDR3 runs to 16 residues. J gave up 4 bases and V 3 bases, and 10 bases lay outside the gene matches. Germline V lookup: CDR1 SGDLS, CDR2 YYNGEE. The CDR3 sequence: CASSDGGAVKSDTQYF. The CDR3 DNA reads TGTGCCAGCAGCGACGGGGGGGCGGTTAAATCAGATACGCAGTATTTT. Full variable domain (missing parts from reference TRBV9 and TRBJ2-3): DSGVTQTPKHLITATGQRVTLRCSPRSGDLSVYWYQQSLDQGLQFLIQYYNGEERAKGNILERFSAQQFPDLHSELNLSSLELGDSALYFCASSDGGAVKSDTQYFGPGTRLTVL.

This clonotype was observed a few times. This chain joins TRBV4-3 and TRBJ1-2, with TRBD1 identical over 8 bases. CDR3 length: 15 amino acids. V dropped 0 bases and J dropped 4; count of bases not matched to a gene: 4. Per germline, CDR1 LGHNA and CDR2 YSLEER. In DNA form, the CDR3 reads TGCGCCAGCAGCCAAGATCCAGGGGGCCGCTATGGCTACACCTTC. Translation: CASSQDPGGRYGYTF.

This clonotype was counted many times. This chain uses TRBV7-9 with TRBJ2-3, with D possibly matching TRBD1 (6 bases). The germline V and J ends were trimmed by 7 bases and 6 bases, with 8 bases remaining between them. CDR1 is SEHNR, CDR2 FQNEAQ, per germline (reference sequence). The CDR3 runs to 11 residues. CDR3 nucleotides: TGTGCCAGCACAGGGGCGGATACGCAGTATTTT. Its translation: CASTGADTQYF.

The chain employs TRBV19 and TRBJ2-2, with TRBD1 identical over 7 bases. The CDR3 is 17 amino acids. The germline CDR1 and CDR2 sequences are LNHDA and SQIVND (reference sequence). The ends lost 3 bases at V and 6 bases at J; junction bases unmatched: 13. Written as DNA, the CDR3 is TGTGCCAGTAGTATTATTGGGCAGGGGGATGACGCCGGGGAGCTGTTTTTT. It specifies CASSIIGQGDDAGELFF.

This clonotype was observed many times. The chain has TRBV5-1 and TRBJ2-1, with 14 bases identical to TRBD2. From germline, CDR1 is SGHRS and CDR2 YFSETQ. Germline trimming cut 4 bases from V and 7 bases from J; bases unmatched to any gene: 7. The CDR3 runs 16 residues. The CDR3 reads CASSLGTSGSGNEQFF. The CDR3 bases are TGCGCCAGCAGCCTCGGGACTAGCGGGAGCGGGAATGAGCAGTTCTTC.

J is TRBJ2-2 and V is TRBV5-1; D is unresolved. Trimming took 5 bases from V and 8 from J, leaving 13 bases between them. The CDR3 is made up of 13 amino acids. CDR1 and CDR2 (germline): SGHRS, YFSETQ. The CDR3 loop reads CASRVADRGELFF. The CDR3, as DNA: TGCGCCAGCAGGGTCGCCGACCGGGGGGAGCTGTTTTTT.

On this clonotype itself: Since a much larger clone is just one base distant, this may be a read error. The chain combines TRBV29-1 with TRBJ2-3; no reliable D call. Germline V CDR1 and CDR2: SQVTM, ANQGSEA. The CDR3 contains 12 residues. V lost 3 bases to trimming and J lost 5 bases, with 9 bases between them. For the CDR3, the DNA is TGCAGCGTTGATCCTGATAGAGATACGCAGTATTTT. It translates to CSVDPDRDTQYF.

The chain joins TRBV20-1 to TRBJ2-3, with D perhaps matching TRBD2 (5 bases). There are 14 residues in the CDR3. The V gene lost 7 bases and the J gene lost 3 bases, with 17 bases spanning the gap. The germline V gene has CDR1 DFQATT and CDR2 SNEGSKA (reference sequence). The CDR3 DNA reads TGCAGTGTCGGAGGAGCTGACGGGACAGATACGCAGTATTTT. Amino acid sequence: CSVGGADGTDTQYF.

The sample holds many counts of this clonotype. The J gene is TRBJ2-1, the V gene TRBV4-1, with D maybe TRBD2 (6 bases). V was trimmed by 0 bases and J by 9 bases, leaving 18 bases between them. The CDR3 totals 16 residues. Germline values: CDR1 MGHRA, CDR2 YSYEKL. DNA for the CDR3: TGCGCCAGCAGCCAAGATCTAGACGGGAGAGGCTTTGAGCAGTTCTTC. The encoded protein is CASSQDLDGRGFEQFF.

This clonotype has only a few counts. The chain employs TRBV5-4 and TRBJ2-1; D might be TRBD1 or TRBD2, each matching 5 bases. Germline V gene sequence: CDR1 SGHNT, CDR2 YYREEE (reference sequence). Deletions cut 3 bases from V and 6 bases from J, with 22 bases between. This CDR3 contains 17 residues. Here the CDR3 DNA reads TGTGCCAGCAGCTGGGGGAGTTCCTTCTCCAACGGCAATGAGCAGTTCTTC. It encodes CASSWGSSFSNGNEQFF.

The V call is TRBV18, the J call TRBJ2-7; the D is unclear. The CDR3 spans 14 residues. The V end lost 3 bases, the J end lost 0 bases, and 9 bases lay between the germline ends. Germline V lookup: CDR1 KGHSH, CDR2 LQKENI. The DNA of the CDR3 is TGTGCCAGCTCACCCGACGAGTTCTCCTACGAGCAGTACTTC. Translated, it gives CASSPDEFSYEQYF.